This T cell receptor (beta chain) emerged from a study of cytomegalovirus exposure and HLA in healthy donors (dated by TCRdb to 2015 to 2018). For the wider study: An earlier analysis of approximately 600 of the donors reported about 250 Gb of sequence data and roughly 100 million unique TCR beta sequences from about 180 million T cells. Roughly 310 gigabases of sequencing data and tens of millions of unique TCR sequences were included in an early release covering around 650 HLA-typed donors. The genetic ancestry cluster associated with self-reported Caucasian donors included over 65% of the roughly 400 genotyped donors. The study aimed to test whether signatures of past pathogen exposure could be identified by cataloging public T cell receptors. The study used immunosequencing to profile the T cell repertoires of about 670 subjects and linked those repertoires to cytomegalovirus serostatus. Besides the first cohort of around 670 subjects, a separate validation cohort made up of roughly 130 different subjects was used. High-throughput TCR immunosequencing, statistical association of individual TCRs with disease status, and machine learning were combined to predict cytomegalovirus infection status. A later analysis re-examined previously published TCR beta repertoires from more than 600 donors and added high-resolution HLA genotyping to investigate patterns of TCR occurrence. Rather than drawing on any new phenotypic data, the later analysis identified candidate immune exposures from TCR beta sequences and the way those sequences occurred across donors. To decide whether each TCR beta V gene segment behaved as functional or pseudogenic, an earlier analysis of approximately 590 of the donors relied on high-throughput TCR beta sequencing. Donor age, sex, ethnicity and CMV serostatus were collected together with the repertoire data. Genome-wide SNP genotypes for about 60% of the roughly 670 donors were used in a later genetic analysis, which treated that subset as a discovery cohort. Every discovery cohort repertoire had been produced on one sequencing platform. Both class I and class II loci were covered by HLA typing, at four-digit resolution. Typing coverage differed by locus: A, B, C, DRB1 and DQB1 were typed in roughly 620-630 donors, DQA1 in 500 to 550, DPA1 in approximately 610, and DPB1 in around 490. Because of strong linkage in the cohort, roughly five DR-DQ haplotypes were treated as single units for association and clustering. Among several hundred genotyped donors of the cohort, an average of approximately 200,000 unique TCR beta nucleotide sequences was sequenced per donor, of which about 18% were non-productive.

The library was obtained by the immunoSEQ multiplex PCR assay. For the multiplex PCR, a mixture combining 60 forward primers for TCR Vbeta segments and 13 reverse primers for TCR Jbeta segments was used. The CDR3 region of rearranged TCR beta genes was amplified from genomic DNA by a multiplex PCR assay. On the Illumina HiSeq System, the amplified TCR beta libraries were sequenced as 87-base-pair reads. Processing in the source paper ran as follows. A later analysis tallied 80 million to 95 million unique TCR beta chains across the approximately 670 repertoires, and about 10 million of those chains were shared by two or more donors. To remove PCR and sequencing errors, raw reads were error-corrected and collapsed into unique sequences using a nearest-neighbor algorithm that merged closely related sequences. Alignment of CDR3 sequences to IMGT reference sequences was used to assign V, D and J gene segments. For a sequence to be retained, at least a six-nucleotide match to both a V gene segment and a J gene segment was required. A rearrangement was called productive if the CDR3 had no stop codons and remained in frame with V and J, and every other rearrangement was called non-productive. Following IMGT convention, CDR3 was defined as the stretch from the second conserved V-encoded cysteine to the conserved J-encoded phenylalanine. The earlier analysis of about 640 of the donors excluded any sequence lacking an unambiguous match to a single V gene segment. In an earlier analysis of some 590 of the donors, a V segment was called functional when productive rearrangements were above 56.7%, and segregating when the standard deviation between donors exceeded 5%. A statistical classification framework was built to diagnose cytomegalovirus status from the catalog of TCR beta chain sequences. V and J gene assignment, in a later analysis, came from comparing TCR nucleotide sequences with IMGT/GENE-DB human TR gene sequences. The TCRdist pipeline was used in a later analysis to assign CDR3 sequences and most-parsimonious VDJ recombination scenarios. A later analysis defined each TCR beta chain by its CDR3 amino acid sequence plus V-gene family, and excluded reads lacking a unique V-gene family. To address suspected cross-contamination and a sequencing artifact, a later analysis removed 550 to 750 highly shared, low-generation-probability nucleotide sequences. In a later analysis, a clonal expansion index for each public chain was calculated from normalized within-repertoire ranks of inferred template counts. In a later analysis, generation probabilities were computed using a VDJ recombination model fitted to out-of-frame rearrangements, and the results were checked against IGoR. In a later analysis, TCR-TCR, TCR-HLA and TCR-CMV co-occurrence was scored with hypergeometric tests, and a repertoire-size bias correction was applied to TCR pairs. False discovery rates were estimated in a later analysis by permuting HLA or CMV assignments 20 times. A later analysis grouped co-occurring TCRs with DBSCAN, adding TCRdist sequence similarity when clustering within HLA-allele-positive subsets. Co-occurrence clustering excluded repertoires with fewer than 30,000 or more than 120,000 public chains, plus five with anomalous nucleotide sharing. The source is immuneACCESS, and TCRdb retained only in-frame sequences with V and J called. Part of the clones is not carried over; for the studies checked, unresolved V genes explain less than half of this, and the remainder is unexplained. Clonal size and the V and J genes are those of that table, whereas D and trimming came from the DNA. The sample has about 83,000 clones on record, more than 70% of them singletons. 4.2% of the sample is held by the ten biggest clonotypes.

The cohort consisted of 670 or so healthy bone marrow donors. All cohort members were sampled while nominally healthy, although unrecorded immune exposures were likely present. The donor tested CMV seronegative, placing the donor among the 300 to 400 seronegative members of the cohort. A peripheral blood sample was collected from each donor, and TCR beta sequencing was performed on peripheral blood mononuclear cells. The Qiagen DNeasy Blood Extraction Kit was used to extract genomic DNA from the blood cell samples. Beyond this particular receptor, the publication reports: CMV serostatus was the only immune exposure information available for the cohort. The earlier analysis of fewer than 750 of the donors excluded seventeen rarely observed V segments, including chromosome 9 orphons, because counts were too low. In a later analysis, TCR association rates were found to vary across HLA loci, with the most associated TCRs seen for DRB1 alleles and the fewest for HLA-C alleles. Strong co-occurrence of HLA alleles, especially DR and DQ, made assigning TCR associations to individual alleles difficult. According to a later analysis, parvovirus B19, influenza, CMV and Epstein-Barr virus appeared linked to several top co-occurrence clusters. At a false discovery rate of 0.05, a later analysis linked roughly 17,000 TCR beta sequences to specific HLA alleles. A cluster of highly shared sequence variants was judged likely to be a technical artifact of the sequencing pipeline. HLA typing was unavailable for some donors at each locus, so association tests used only the typed subset. In a later genetic analysis, a missense DCLRE1C variant was associated with V-gene and J-gene trimming of TCR beta chains, and the association was replicated in an independent cohort. Compared with equally common non-associated chains, HLA-associated TCR beta chains in a later analysis were more clonally expanded and had lower generation probabilities. Some IMGT-functional V segments, including TRBV6-2 and TRBV6-3, could not be told apart with the 87-base-pair reads, so those segments were excluded. Presence/absence analyses assumed roughly uniform sequencing depth across donors, an assumption that may not hold. Correlated functional status among segregating V segments might reflect linkage disequilibrium, but an unknown experimental factor could not be ruled out. A further reported finding was that TCR beta sequences accurately predicted the HLA-A and HLA-B alleles for most subjects in the first cohort. Across donors, most TCR sequences were observed very rarely, whereas some public TCRs were present in many individuals. According to a later analysis, most CMV-associated TCR beta chains appeared to be HLA-restricted, and the HLA associations seemed to be driven largely by CMV exposure. Cytomegalovirus status was reported to be diagnosed by the classifier with high specificity and sensitivity in both the original and validation cohorts. Broadly in line with IMGT annotations, most TCR beta V segments showed up in productive rearrangements about 87% or about 30% of the time in an earlier analysis of roughly 590 of the donors. In vitro tests confirmed that a few of the cytomegalovirus-associated TCR beta chains recognize cytomegalovirus antigens. The study listed 164 TCR beta chains as associated with cytomegalovirus. It was suggested by the authors that the approach could potentially be generalized to other disease states and immunological phenotypes. In a later genetic analysis, fewer N-insertions in productive TCRs were reported among donors in an Asian-associated ancestry cluster than the approximately 670-donor mean. Only TCR beta chains were sequenced in this cohort, and the absence of alpha or paired-chain data limited detectable features.

Concerning this clone: It has no known antigen specificity. One base away there is no much larger clone; base qualities are not given.

The germline V gene yields SGHTA for CDR1 and FQGTGA for CDR2. V loses 2 bases of germline sequence and J loses 0 bases, and the interval between the two ends is 12 bases. The CDR3 covers 16 residues, taking in both the cysteine and the phenylalanine. Only the CDR3 DNA stays, 48 bases, in frame from base 1. The sequence derives from a man aged 55 to 69 in good health and CMV-seronegative. This chain is built from TRBV7-3 and TRBJ2-3, and perhaps TRBD2 as D gene, on 6 matching bases. Sequenced sample: PBMCs. The CDR3 region reads CASSLRGTYSTDTQYF. The nucleotides read TGTGCCAGCAGCTTACGCGGGACTTATAGCACAGATACGCAGTATTTT.